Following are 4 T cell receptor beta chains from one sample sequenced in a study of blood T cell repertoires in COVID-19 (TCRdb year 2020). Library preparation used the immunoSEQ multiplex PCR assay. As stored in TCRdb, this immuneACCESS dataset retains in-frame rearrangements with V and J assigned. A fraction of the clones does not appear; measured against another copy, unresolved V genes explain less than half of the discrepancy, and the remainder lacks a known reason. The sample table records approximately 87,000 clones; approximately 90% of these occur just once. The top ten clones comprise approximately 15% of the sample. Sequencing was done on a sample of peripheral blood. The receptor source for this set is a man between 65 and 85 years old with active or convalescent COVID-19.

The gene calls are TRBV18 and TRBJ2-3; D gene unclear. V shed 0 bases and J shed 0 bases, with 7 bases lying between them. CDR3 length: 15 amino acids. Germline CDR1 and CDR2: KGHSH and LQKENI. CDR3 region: CASSPPSLSTDTQYF. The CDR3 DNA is TGTGCCAGCTCACCACCGAGCCTGAGCACAGATACGCAGTATTTT.

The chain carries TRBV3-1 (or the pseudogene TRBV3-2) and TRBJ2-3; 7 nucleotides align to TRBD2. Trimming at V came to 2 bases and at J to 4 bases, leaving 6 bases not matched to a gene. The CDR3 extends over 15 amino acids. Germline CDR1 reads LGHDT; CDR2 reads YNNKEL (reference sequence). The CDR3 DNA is TGTGCCAGCAGCCAACAGTGGGCGGGAGCAGATACGCAGTATTTT. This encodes CASSQQWAGADTQYF.

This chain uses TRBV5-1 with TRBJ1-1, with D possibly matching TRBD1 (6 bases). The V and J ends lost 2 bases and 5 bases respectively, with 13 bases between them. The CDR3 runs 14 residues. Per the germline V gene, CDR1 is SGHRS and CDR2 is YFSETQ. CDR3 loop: CASSLRQEGTEAFF. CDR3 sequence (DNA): TGCGCCAGCAGCTTACGACAGGAAGGGACTGAAGCTTTCTTT.

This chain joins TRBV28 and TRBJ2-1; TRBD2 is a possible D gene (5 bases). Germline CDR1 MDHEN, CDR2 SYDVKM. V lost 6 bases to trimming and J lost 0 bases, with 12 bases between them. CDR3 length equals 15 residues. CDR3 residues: CASSNQRVSYNEQFF. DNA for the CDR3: TGTGCCAGCAGCAACCAGAGGGTCTCCTACAATGAGCAGTTCTTC. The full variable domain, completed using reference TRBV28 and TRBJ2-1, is DVKVTQSSRYLVKRTGEKVFLECVQDMDHENMFWYRQDPGLGLRLIYFSYDVKMKEKGDIPEGYSVSREKKERFSLILESASTNQTSMYLCASSNQRVSYNEQFFGPGTRLTVL.